Below, 13 T cell receptor beta chains from the same sample are listed, as sequenced in a study of shared clonotypes between healthy human individuals. TCRdb's copy holds only in-frame clones and misses some; the assay was immunoSEQ multiplex PCR. The table lists approximately 1,000,000 clones, more than 75% of them singletons. Sequencing used memory CD4+ T cells from PBMCs. Subset in this sample: CD45RA-negative fraction. These receptors were taken from a man aged 18 to 30 in good health. Some clones in this sample may be carry-over from other donors' samples.

The chain joins TRBV5-4 to TRBJ2-3; D remains ambiguous. V was pared by 0 bases and J by 0 bases, with 8 bases between. The germline CDR1 and CDR2 sequences are SGHNT and YYREEE (reference sequence). The CDR3 is 15 residues long. Here the CDR3 reads CASSLGLTSTDTQYF. The CDR3 DNA reads as TGTGCCAGCAGCTTGGGTTTGACTAGCACAGATACGCAGTATTTT.

This rearrangement joins TRBV5-6 to TRBJ2-3; 9 bases match TRBD2. J was trimmed by 0 bases and V by 4 bases; bases with no gene match: 6. The germline CDR1 and CDR2 sequences are SGHDT and YYEEEE. The CDR3 has 16 residues. CDR3 amino acids: CASSVWTSVSTDTQYF. The CDR3 DNA follows: TGTGCCAGCAGCGTGTGGACTAGCGTGAGCACAGATACGCAGTATTTT.

J is TRBJ1-2 and V is TRBV5-1, with TRBD1 identical over 8 bases. The V segment lost 4 bases and the J segment 8 bases; nucleotides outside the gene matches: 19. Germline CDR1 SGHRS, CDR2 YFSETQ. CDR3 size: 17 residues. CDR3 sequence reads: CASSPTPKTPGGGGYTF. CDR3 nucleotides: TGCGCCAGCAGCCCGACTCCAAAGACTCCAGGGGGCGGGGGCTACACCTTC.

The chain couples TRBV28 to TRBJ1-1, with D hard to call. The CDR3 runs to 15 residues. Trimming removed 4 bases from V and 0 bases from J, with 12 bases in between. CDR1 is MDHEN, CDR2 SYDVKM, per germline. The DNA of the CDR3 is TGTGCCAGCAGTTCGGGTCAGCTTATGAACACTGAAGCTTTCTTT. Translation: CASSSGQLMNTEAFF.

V usage is TRBV5-1 and J usage is TRBJ2-7; 9 bases align to TRBD2. Trimming cost V 1 base and J 5 bases; bases outside gene matches: 1. The CDR3 extends over 13 amino acids. Per the germline V gene, CDR1 is SGHRS and CDR2 is YFSETQ. The CDR3 DNA reads as TGCGCCAGCAGCTTGAGCGGGAGGAACGAGCAGTACTTC. This encodes CASSLSGRNEQYF.

The V call is TRBV6-5, the J call TRBJ2-7, with TRBD1 matching 8 bases. Trimming removed 8 bases from V and 0 bases from J; junction bases left unmatched: 6. This CDR3 region has 14 residues. CDR1 and CDR2 from the germline V gene are MNHEY and SVGAGI. This chain's CDR3 is CASLRDRNSYEQYF. CDR3 bases: TGTGCCAGCCTCCGGGACAGGAACTCCTACGAGCAGTACTTC.

The chain uses TRBV5-1 and TRBJ2-3; D gene uncertain. Germline V gives CDR1 SGHRS, CDR2 YFSETQ. The CDR3 is 14 residues long. V shed 0 bases and J shed 4 bases, with 9 bases lying between them. The CDR3 DNA sequence: TGCGCCAGCAGCTTGGCCGTCCGGCCAGATACGCAGTATTTT. Its protein is CASSLAVRPDTQYF. The whole variable domain, filled in from reference TRBV5-1 and TRBJ2-3, reads KAGVTQTPRYLIKTRGQQVTLSCSPISGHRSVSWYQQTPGQGLQFLFEYFSETQRNKGNFPGRFSGRQFSNSRSEMNVSTLELGDSALYLCASSLAVRPDTQYFGPGTRLTVL.

This clone was observed a single time. The rearrangement joins TRBV5-1 to TRBJ1-1; D not certain. Germline CDR1 reads SGHRS; CDR2 reads YFSETQ. The length of the CDR3 is 16 residues. V was cut by 1 base and J by 1 base, with 14 bases left in between. This chain's CDR3 is CASSLLPPTENTEAFF. The CDR3 region has the DNA TGCGCCAGCAGCTTGTTACCGCCCACAGAGAACACTGAAGCTTTCTTT.

J is TRBJ2-6 and V is TRBV11-2; TRBD1 agrees at 9 bases. Germline V gene sequence: CDR1 SGHAT, CDR2 FQNNGV. The CDR3 length is 19 residues. V lost 4 bases to trimming and J lost 1 base; unmatched junction nucleotides: 11. The CDR3 region is CASSSIRPGTGSGANVLTF. In DNA, the CDR3 is TGTGCCAGCAGCTCCATTCGTCCCGGGACAGGGTCTGGGGCCAACGTCCTGACTTTC.

This clone has only one observation. This likely reflects a read error, since a far larger clone is one base away. The chain uses TRBV9 and TRBJ1-1; 7 bases agree with TRBD1. CDR1 SGDLS and CDR2 YYNGEE come from the germline V gene. Unmatched junction bases numbered 12, after V lost 4 bases and J lost 6 bases. The CDR3 runs to 15 residues. CDR3 nucleotides: TGTGCCAGCAGCAGAGGGGTAACAGGGGCCGCTGAAGCTTTCTTT. Translation gives CASSRGVTGAAEAFF.

The CDR3 protein is CASSLAETEAFF. The DNA for the CDR3 is TGTGCCAGCAGCTTAGCGGAGACTGAAGCTTTCTTT. The rearrangement links TRBV7-9 to TRBJ1-1; unclear D gene. V was pared by 0 bases and J by 5 bases, with 4 bases between. CDR1 and CDR2 (germline): SEHNR, FQNEAQ (reference sequence). CDR3 length: 12 residues.

Note on this clone: Other nucleotide sequences in the sample specify the same CDR3. The rearrangement uses TRBV30 and TRBJ1-3; D is unclear. Between the trimmed V and J ends, which lost 0 bases and 4 bases, there was a span of 4 bases. This CDR3 spans 12 amino acids. Germline CDR1 and CDR2: GTSNPN and SVGIG (reference sequence). The DNA for the CDR3 is TGTGCCTGGAGTGTATCCGGAAACACCATATATTTT. Protein sequence: CAWSVSGNTIYF.

The chain links TRBV5-1 to TRBJ2-2; 9 positions match TRBD1. V gave up 7 bases and J gave up 7 bases; unmatched junction bases: 17. Germline V gives CDR1 SGHRS, CDR2 YFSETQ. This CDR3 comprises 17 residues. As DNA, the CDR3 is TGCGCCAGCCGCCCGCAGCCGGGACAGGGAAGGATCGGGGAGCTGTTTTTT. It is translated as CASRPQPGQGRIGELFF.